This T cell receptor beta chain was documented in a study of T cells in Graves' hyperthyroidism and ophthalmopathy. Germline-derived CDR1 and CDR2 are MDHEN and SYDVKM. V lost 6 bases and J 4 bases, leaving 18 bases between the germline ends. There are 15 residues in the CDR3. There were TCR beta CDR3 regions amplified from RNA transcripts. When the TCR CDR3 underwent first-round RT-PCR, the HTBI primer set was used. One entry per CDR3 protein, called by TCRdb with MiXCR from the multiplex PCR reads. The sample yields about 560,000 distinct CDR3 sequences, over 15% seen once. This clonotype was counted only a few times.

This clonotype was sampled from a woman under 30 with Graves' hyperthyroidism. The gene calls are TRBV28 and TRBJ2-5; no clear D. The sequenced sample consisted of blood. The CDR3 is CASRSPVRRRETQYF. The CDR3 DNA follows: TGTGCCAGCAGGTCCCCGGTCCGCAGGCGAGAGACCCAGTACTTC.